What follows are 3 T cell receptor beta chains derived from one specimen sequenced in a study of blood T cell repertoires in COVID-19. Here immunoSEQ multiplex PCR was the method, and the copy in TCRdb shows in-frame clones only, minus some. The sample includes around 130,000 clones, roughly four fifths seen only once; the top ten take 9.5% to 13%. The source material was peripheral blood. The receptors here all came from a human donor in a cohort sampled during active COVID-19.

The CDR3 DNA is TGTGCCAGCAGAAAACAGGGTTATAGCAATCAGCCCCAGCATTTT. The encoded protein is CASRKQGYSNQPQHF. The V gene is TRBV6-5, the J gene TRBJ1-5; perhaps TRBD1 as D (6 bases). Germline lookup yields CDR1 MNHEY and CDR2 SVGAGI. The CDR3 extends over 15 amino acids. V shed 6 bases and J shed 0 bases, with 12 bases lying between them.

This clone was counted between two and nine times. The chain has TRBV3-1 (or the pseudogene TRBV3-2) and TRBJ1-1, with D maybe TRBD1 (5 bases). V shed 3 bases and J shed 1 base, with 12 bases lying between them. This CDR3 comprises 15 residues. CDR1 is LGHDT, CDR2 YNNKEL, per germline (reference sequence). Here the CDR3 reads CASSQVGHPNTEAFF. CDR3 DNA: TGTGCCAGCAGCCAGGTCGGACACCCGAACACTGAAGCTTTCTTT.

This clone was observed a few times. V and J are TRBV7-9 and TRBJ2-2, with D unresolved. The V end was cut by 3 bases, the J end by 7 bases, with 15 bases between. CDR1 is SEHNR, CDR2 FQNEAQ, per germline (reference sequence). This CDR3 comprises 15 residues. CDR3 sequence reads: CASSFALVVSGELFF. In DNA, the CDR3 is TGTGCCAGCAGCTTCGCGCTAGTGGTGAGCGGGGAGCTGTTTTTT.